Sequencing of this T cell receptor beta chain was carried out in a study of response to subunit inactivated influenza vaccine. MiXCR, applied by TCRdb to the RT-PCR reads, yields one record per CDR3 protein. The repertoire holds roughly 620,000 distinct CDR3 sequences, with approximately 11% as singletons. The CDR3 covers 12 residues. V was trimmed by 2 bases and J by 8 bases, leaving 7 bases between them. The germline V gene has CDR1 LGHDT and CDR2 YNNKEL (reference sequence). This clonotype has ten or more counts. The same specimen was also included in a second study, on T cells expressing NK-cell markers. From that second work: The authors made TCR beta cDNA libraries by 5'RACE template switching. This switching added a universal primer site and UMIs.

The V and J genes are TRBV3-1 and TRBJ2-1; D is ambiguous. The sequence derives from a man aged 50-60 years who received an inactivated influenza vaccine. The sequences come from PBMCs from blood, collected on the day of vaccination. As DNA, the CDR3 is TGTGCCAGCAGCCAAATTCCCCATGAGCAGTTCTTC. Amino acids: CASSQIPHEQFF.